These 3 T cell receptor beta chains were all obtained from the same sample, sequenced in a study of response to subunit inactivated influenza vaccine. One entry per CDR3 protein, called by TCRdb with MiXCR from the RT-PCR reads. This sample carries under 500,000 distinct CDR3 sequences, over 9.5% of them seen once, and the ten largest clones take 12%. This sample comprised PBMCs from blood, obtained about 6 weeks after vaccination. The receptors here all came from a man between 45 and 60 years old who received an inactivated influenza vaccine.

Only a few counts were recorded for this clonotype. The chain joins TRBV20-1 to TRBJ1-5, with D tentatively TRBD1 (6 bases). CDR3 length equals 13 residues. Trimming left V 6 bases short and J 4 bases short, with 13 bases between. Germline loops: CDR1 DFQATT, CDR2 SNEGSKA (reference sequence). The CDR3, as DNA: TGCAGTGCCCTCCGGGACAAGAATCAGCCCCAGCATTTT. Translated, it gives CSALRDKNQPQHF.

The J gene is TRBJ2-3, the V gene TRBV7-2; 12 nucleotides agree with TRBD2. The CDR3 has 15 amino acids. J was trimmed by 4 bases and V by 5 bases; bases with no gene match: 4. CDR1 and CDR2 (germline): SGHTA, FQGNSA. As DNA, the CDR3 is TGTGCCAGCAGCCCTAGCGGGAGGGCCCCAGATACGCAGTATTTT. It codes for CASSPSGRAPDTQYF. The whole variable domain, filled in from reference TRBV7-2 and TRBJ2-3, reads GAGVSQSPSNKVTEKGKDVELRCDPISGHTALYWYRQSLGQGLEFLIYFQGNSAPDKSGLPSDRFSAERTGGSVSTLTIQRTQQEDSAVYLCASSPSGRAPDTQYFGPGTRLTVL.

This clonotype was found a few times. The rearrangement links TRBV4-3 to TRBJ2-1; D unresolved. Germline CDR1 is LGHNA and CDR2 is YSLEER. The V and J ends lost 4 bases and 8 bases respectively, with 9 bases between them. CDR3 length: 12 amino acids. The CDR3 sequence is CASSRVGDEQFF. The CDR3 DNA is TGCGCCAGCAGCCGAGTTGGGGATGAGCAGTTCTTC.